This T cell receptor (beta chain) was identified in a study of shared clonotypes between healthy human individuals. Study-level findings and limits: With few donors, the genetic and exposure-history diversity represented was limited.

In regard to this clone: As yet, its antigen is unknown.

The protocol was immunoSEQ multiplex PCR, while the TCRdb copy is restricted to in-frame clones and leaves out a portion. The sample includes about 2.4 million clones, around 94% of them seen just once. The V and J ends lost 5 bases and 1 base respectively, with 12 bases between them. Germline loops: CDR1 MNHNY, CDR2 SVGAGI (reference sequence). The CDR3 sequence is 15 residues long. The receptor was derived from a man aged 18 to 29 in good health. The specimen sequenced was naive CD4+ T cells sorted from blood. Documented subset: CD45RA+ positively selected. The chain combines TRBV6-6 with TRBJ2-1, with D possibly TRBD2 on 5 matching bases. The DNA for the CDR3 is TGTGCCAGCAGTCACCTAGCCCCGTCCTACAATGAGCAGTTCTTC. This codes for CASSHLAPSYNEQFF.